Below are 19 T cell receptor beta chains sequenced from a single sample in a study of blood T cell repertoires in COVID-19. TCRdb keeps only in-frame clones here, not all; method: immunoSEQ multiplex PCR. The sample has 35,000 to 40,000 clones; approximately 78% are singletons. Specimen: peripheral blood. These receptor sequences come from a man between 65 and 85 years old with acute or convalescent COVID-19.

The chain links TRBV6-2 or TRBV6-3 to TRBJ2-3; 7 nucleotides align to TRBD1. V lost 2 bases to trimming and J lost 0 bases; unmatched junction nucleotides: 14. CDR1 and CDR2 from the germline V gene are MNHEY and SVGEGT. The CDR3 is 19 amino acids. The CDR3 DNA follows: TGTGCCAGCAGTTACAACCTATACCTGACAGGGCCGAGCACAGATACGCAGTATTTT. Translation gives CASSYNLYLTGPSTDTQYF.

V usage is TRBV21-1 and J usage is TRBJ1-4; the D call in the table, TRBD1, was not verified against the DNA. TRBV21-1 is a pseudogene locus. The CDR3 runs to 14 residues. CDR3 amino acids: CASSNRTGDEKLFF. In nucleotides, the CDR3 is TGTGCCAGCAGCAATCGGACAGGGGATGAAAAACTGTTTTTT.

This sequence joins TRBV4-3 and TRBJ2-1; tentative D call: TRBD1 (5 bases). The germline CDR1 and CDR2 sequences are LGHNA and YSLEER. V was pared by 0 bases and J by 10 bases, with 7 bases between. This CDR3 region has 12 residues. CDR3 coding DNA: TGCGCCAGCAGCCAAGATAGGGGAGAGCAGTTCTTC. This codes for CASSQDRGEQFF.

Only one count was recorded for this clone. The chain uses TRBV7-6 and TRBJ2-1, with 10 bases aligning to TRBD2. Germline V lookup: CDR1 SGHVS, CDR2 FNYEAQ. Unmatched junction bases numbered 10, after V lost 5 bases and J lost 6 bases. The CDR3 contains 16 residues. CDR3 region: CASSQAGGPPSNEQFF. The CDR3 DNA reads TGTGCCAGCAGCCAAGCGGGAGGGCCACCAAGCAATGAGCAGTTCTTC. Full variable domain (outside the CDR3, taken from reference TRBV7-6 and TRBJ2-1): GAGVSQSPRYKVTKRGQDVALRCDPISGHVSLYWYRQALGQGPEFLTYFNYEAQQDKSGLPNDRFSAERPEGSISTLTIQRTEQRDSAMYRCASSQAGGPPSNEQFFGPGTRLTVL.

The chain couples TRBV5-6 to TRBJ2-7; TRBD2 aligns across 14 bases. V shed 3 bases, J shed 0 bases, and the junction held 11 bases outside the gene matches. CDR1 and CDR2 (germline): SGHDT, YYEEEE. The CDR3 length is 19 residues. The CDR3 protein is CASSSAGTSGSPFSYEQYF. As DNA, the CDR3 is TGTGCCAGCAGCTCCGCCGGGACTAGCGGGAGCCCTTTCTCCTACGAGCAGTACTTC. Using reference TRBV5-6 and TRBJ2-7 for the parts outside the CDR3, the full variable domain is DAGVTQSPTHLIKTRGQQVTLRCSPKSGHDTVSWYQQALGQGPQFIFQYYEEEERQRGNFPDRFSGHQFPNYSSELNVNALLLGDSALYLCASSSAGTSGSPFSYEQYFGPGTRLTVT.

The rearrangement links TRBV10-3 to TRBJ1-5; D is undetermined. The ends were cut back, 8 bases at V and 0 bases at J, with 5 bases in the middle. Germline V CDR1 and CDR2: ENHRY, SYGVKD. This CDR3 region has 12 residues. CDR3 nucleotides: TGTGCCATCGGCGGTAGCAATCAGCCCCAGCATTTT. This translates into CAIGGSNQPQHF.

This clone appeared a few times. The chain employs TRBV29-1 and TRBJ2-3; 7 bases agree with TRBD2. In germline, CDR1 is SQVTM, CDR2 ANQGSEA. J gave up 9 bases and V 2 bases, and 2 bases lay outside the gene matches. The CDR3 extends over 11 amino acids. The CDR3 DNA reads as TGCAGCGTTGAATCCGGGAGGACGCAGTATTTT. This encodes CSVESGRTQYF.

J is TRBJ2-3 and V is TRBV5-1; no clear D. V lost 0 bases and J lost 0, with 8 bases in between. The CDR3 is 15 residues long. CDR1 and CDR2 (germline): SGHRS, YFSETQ. The CDR3 sequence is CASSLGGRSTDTQYF. Here the CDR3 DNA reads TGCGCCAGCAGCTTGGGTGGCAGAAGCACAGATACGCAGTATTTT.

The genes are TRBV27 and TRBJ2-4; 9 positions match TRBD1. Trimming removed 0 bases from V and 0 bases from J; junction bases left unmatched: 9. Germline CDR1 reads MNHEY; CDR2 reads SMNVEV (reference sequence). The CDR3 spans 19 residues. CDR3 region: CASSLSGTGLIKAKNIQYF. CDR3 nucleotide sequence: TGTGCCAGCAGTTTATCGGGGACAGGGTTGATCAAAGCCAAAAACATTCAGTACTTC.

This chain connects TRBV10-3 to TRBJ2-6; no reliable D call. The CDR3 extends over 16 amino acids. V shed 4 bases and J shed 0 bases, with 10 bases lying between them. The V gene's germline CDR1 is ENHRY and CDR2 SYGVKD. This chain's CDR3 is CAISAGAASGANVLTF. The CDR3 coding sequence is TGTGCCATCAGTGCGGGTGCAGCCTCTGGGGCCAACGTCCTGACTTTC.

The CDR3: CATSRRMDSYEQYF. DNA for the CDR3: TGTGCCACCAGCCGAAGAATGGACAGCTACGAGCAGTACTTC. V and J are TRBV15 and TRBJ2-7, with a possible D match to TRBD1 (6 bases). V lost 5 bases and J lost 3, with 14 bases in between. Germline V lookup: CDR1 LNHNV, CDR2 YYDKDF (reference sequence). The CDR3 totals 14 residues.

CDR3 region: CASRPGLAGYNEQFF. DNA of the CDR3: TGTGCCAGCAGGCCGGGACTAGCGGGTTACAATGAGCAGTTCTTC. The rearrangement links TRBV27 to TRBJ2-1; 12 positions agree with TRBD2. CDR3 length: 15 amino acids. The V gene's germline CDR1 is MNHEY and CDR2 SMNVEV (reference sequence). V lost 6 bases and J lost 4; bases outside the gene matches: 4.

The CDR3 region is CASSLQGGTGELFF. The CDR3 DNA reads TGTGCCAGCAGCTTACAGGGTGGGACCGGGGAGCTGTTTTTT. This chain connects TRBV11-2 to TRBJ2-2; weak D call: TRBD1 (5 bases). Per the germline V gene, CDR1 is SGHAT and CDR2 is FQNNGV. Trimming took off 2 bases at V and 5 bases at J, with 9 bases between the two ends. The CDR3 is 14 residues long.

V usage is TRBV4-3 and J usage is TRBJ2-5; weak D call: TRBD2 (6 bases). CDR3 length: 14 amino acids. Germline V gene sequence: CDR1 LGHNA, CDR2 YSLEER. The ends were cut back, 0 bases at V and 6 bases at J, with 11 bases in the middle. CDR3 sequence (DNA): TGCGCCAGCAGCCAAGATAGGGAGGTTAAGACCCAGTACTTC. Residues: CASSQDREVKTQYF.

The rearrangement uses TRBV24-1 and TRBJ2-1; 12 bases are a match to TRBD2. The V gene end was trimmed by 6 bases and the J gene end by 5 bases; junction bases not matched to a gene: 10. The CDR3 has 17 residues. Per the germline V gene, CDR1 is KGHDR and CDR2 is SFDVKD. The CDR3 sequence: CATSPSGRAKVNNEQFF. The CDR3 DNA is TGTGCCACCAGTCCTAGCGGGAGGGCCAAGGTCAACAATGAGCAGTTCTTC.

The rearrangement joins TRBV25-1 to TRBJ1-1; D ambiguous. The CDR3 totals 13 residues. Between the trimmed V and J ends, which lost 0 bases and 1 base, there was a span of 3 bases. Germline V gene lookup returns CDR1 MGHDK and CDR2 SYGVNS. In nucleotides, the CDR3 is TGTGCCAGCAGTGAATACAGGAACACTGAAGCTTTCTTT. It encodes CASSEYRNTEAFF.

V gene TRBV3-1 (or the pseudogene TRBV3-2) combines with J gene TRBJ1-2; D is perhaps TRBD1 (5 bases). V shed 4 bases and J shed 4 bases, with 16 bases lying between them. Looked up from germline, CDR1 is LGHDT and CDR2 is YNNKEL (reference sequence). This CDR3 is built from 15 residues. The CDR3 is CASSLKSGTIYGYTF. For the CDR3, the DNA is TGTGCCAGCAGCCTTAAGAGCGGGACGATCTATGGCTACACCTTC.

The V call is TRBV6-2 or TRBV6-3, the J call TRBJ1-2; D possibly corresponds to TRBD1 (5 bases). The CDR3 is made up of 14 amino acids. CDR1 is MNHEY and CDR2 is SVGEGT in the germline V gene. Between the trimmed V and J ends, which lost 5 bases and 3 bases, there was a span of 13 bases. CDR3 sequence (DNA): TGTGCCAGCAGTACGCCAGGGCACGACTATGGCTACACCTTC. It yields the protein CASSTPGHDYGYTF.

This clone was counted once. This chain connects TRBV5-6 to TRBJ2-1; tentative D call: TRBD2 (6 bases). The ends were cut back, 4 bases at V and 7 bases at J, with 24 bases in the middle. The CDR3 length is 17 residues. Germline V gene data show CDR1 as SGHDT and CDR2 as YYEEEE. The CDR3 sequence is CASSDGRGRGGFNEQFF. CDR3 nucleotides: TGTGCCAGCAGCGACGGCCGGGGGAGAGGAGGATTTAATGAGCAGTTCTTC.